Below, one T cell receptor beta chain is given with its context. Its antigen is unidentified. Time point specified: pre-sensitization, week 0. This sample's treatment: therapeutic diphenylcyclopropenone sensitization with weekly scalp DPC. This record comes from a study of human T cells and chemical hapten exposure. Study-level points and caveats: Once DPC sensitization occurred, TCRs above 1 in 1000 frequency showed no change.

TCRdb analysed the RACE reads with MiXCR anew, one entry per CDR3 protein. The sample lists 250,000 or so distinct CDR3 sequences; roughly 7.7% were seen once. The TCR comes from a man younger than 35 with alopecia areata. Some clones in this sample may be carry-over from other donors' samples. The sequencing here drew on whole blood, taken in connection with sensitization to the hapten diphenylcyclopropenone (DPC).

The CDR3: CSAFYMGQKRSYEQYF. The DNA for the CDR3 is TGCAGTGCCTTTTACATGGGACAGAAAAGATCTTACGAGCAGTACTTC. The V call is TRBV20-1, the J call TRBJ2-7, with 7 bases fitting TRBD1. J lost 4 bases, V lost 6 bases, and 18 bases had no gene match. The CDR3 covers 16 residues. Germline lookup yields CDR1 DFQATT and CDR2 SNEGSKA (reference sequence).